This TCR beta chain appears in the sequencing data of a study of monozygotic twins with cystic fibrosis listed by TCRdb under 2021. Background on the whole study: Barcoded libraries were prepared from three micrograms of fragmented DNA with 15 PCR cycles. To gauge how much genetics shapes V and J gene usage, the researchers compared TCR beta repertoires both within and across 16 monozygotic twin pairs who have cystic fibrosis. Made up mostly of children and adolescents, the cohort included ten female and six male twin pairs ranging in age from about 2.0 to 36.4 years, with a median of around 9 years. On the day blood was drawn, the twins' weight-for-height and FEVPerc (FEV1 disease centile) were ranked against those of the roughly 970 cohort participants. Data for three of the twin pairs had previously been reported in another context. The paper's findings and limits, for the study overall: Simpson clonality was generally low (median approximately 0.01), which suggests a naive-dominated repertoire, and clonality was higher in the most severely affected patients. The cohort was small, and no association was found between shared CDR3 numbers and age, concordance or disease severity. Sharing of nucleotide-identical clonotypes was significantly greater within monozygotic CF twin pairs than between unrelated CF individuals (P = 0.000026, Mann-Whitney). V gene usage was most similar to the co-twin in 13 of 16 pairs, and J usage was most similar to the co-twin in 8 of 16 pairs, which suggests genetic constraints.

Following the manufacturer's instructions, the researchers used the immunoSEQ immune profiling system to amplify TCR beta CDR3 regions via multiplex PCR. An Illumina NextSeq system was used to carry out the sequencing. The study's processing was this. Sequence data were processed on the immunoSEQ Analyzer platform, and clonality was calculated as the square root of Simpson's index of productive rearrangements. Similarity in V and J usage was measured by Jensen-Shannon distance, and OLGA was used to compute CDR3 generation probabilities. The immuneACCESS database (August 2020) and VDJdb (December 2020) were searched for shared CDR3 sequences. TCRdb limited this immuneACCESS table to in-frame rearrangements with V and J called. A share of clones is missing; checked studies link under half to unresolved V genes, and the rest is unexplained. The V and J calls and clone size come from that table; D and trimming were worked out from the DNA. The sample table shows almost 20,000 clones, and about 90% are seen once. 1.6% of the sample rests with the top ten.

For CDR1 and CDR2, the germline V gene lists SGHTA and FQGTGA. The CDR3 covers 14 residues, taking in both the cysteine and the phenylalanine. Of the read, only the CDR3 DNA is kept; its 42 bases are in frame from base 1. Trimming costs V 5 bases and J 8 bases, and their ends lie 16 bases apart. Remarks on this clone: Its cognate antigen has yet to be identified. No qualities accompany the bases; no much larger clone lies one base away.

The twin pairs came from the European Cystic Fibrosis Twin and Sibling Study Cohort, a cohort that recruited patients from 150 to 200 CF clinics across 14 European countries. Zygosity and CFTR genotype were verified in-house, and zygosity was tested by multiplex PCR of nine short tandem repeat loci. Each twin gave a peripheral blood sample, and clinical parameters were documented on that same day of blood sampling. Genomic DNA was isolated from peripheral blood cells with phenol/chloroform and kept in TE buffer at 4 degrees C. Sequences were obtained from blood. The chain employs TRBV7-3 and TRBJ2-1; the D gene is possibly TRBD1 or TRBD2, each agreeing over 5 bases. The TCR sequence derives from a girl aged 2 to 10 with cystic fibrosis. The sequence in DNA is TGTGCCAGCAGCCACGGGACGGCCCCCCATGAGCAGTTCTTC. Its amino acids are CASSHGTAPHEQFF.